The 13 T cell receptor beta chains given below trace back to one sample, sequenced in a study of human T cells and chemical hapten exposure. Regarding time point: patch test 2, 6 weeks after DPC sensitization. The treatment denotes: therapeutic diphenylcyclopropenone sensitization with weekly scalp DPC. MiXCR, applied by TCRdb to the RACE reads, yields one record per CDR3 protein. The table records roughly 84,000 distinct CDR3 sequences, about 10% of them present only once. The source was whole blood, collected in connection with sensitization to the hapten diphenylcyclopropenone (DPC). The receptors come from a woman aged 45-65 years with alopecia areata. Some clones in this sample may be carry-over from other donors' samples.

This clonotype was found many times. Here the CDR3 DNA reads TGCAGTGCTAGAGATTATGGGAACACTGAAGCTTTCTTT. This translates into CSARDYGNTEAFF. The chain recombines TRBV20-1 with TRBJ1-1; D gene unclear. With 0 bases removed from V and 1 base from J, the gap between germline ends came to 6 bases. Germline lookup yields CDR1 DFQATT and CDR2 SNEGSKA (reference sequence). The CDR3 extends over 13 amino acids.

Only a few counts were recorded for this clonotype. V gene TRBV29-1 combines with J gene TRBJ2-1; 13 bases line up with TRBD2. Unmatched junction bases numbered 5, after V lost 8 bases and J lost 7 bases. CDR1 SQVTM and CDR2 ANQGSEA come from the germline V gene. The CDR3 runs to 13 residues. CDR3: CSSGTSGKNEQFF. The DNA for the CDR3 is TGCAGCTCCGGGACTAGCGGGAAGAATGAGCAGTTCTTC.

J is TRBJ1-5 and V is TRBV28; D remains unclear. There are 12 residues in the CDR3. V lost 6 bases, J lost 6 bases, and 9 bases lay in between. Germline CDR1 and CDR2: MDHEN and SYDVKM. Here the CDR3 DNA reads TGTGCCAGCAGACGTATTACTCAGCCCCAGCATTTT. Translating gives CASRRITQPQHF.

The genes are TRBV20-1 and TRBJ2-3, with a tentative D call TRBD2 (6 bases). Germline V CDR1 and CDR2: DFQATT, SNEGSKA (reference sequence). There are 15 residues in the CDR3. V lost 1 base to trimming and J lost 0 bases, with 11 bases between them. The CDR3 region has the DNA TGCAGTGCTAGAGTGACGGGAGAGAGCACAGATACGCAGTATTTT. Protein: CSARVTGESTDTQYF.

This clonotype was found many times. The chain is built from TRBV12-3 or TRBV12-4 and TRBJ1-1; D is undetermined. Deletions cut 2 bases from V and 1 base from J, with 5 bases between. The CDR3 length is 13 residues. CDR3 residues: CASSLQENTEAFF. CDR3 DNA: TGTGCCAGCAGTTTACAGGAGAACACTGAAGCTTTCTTT.

V usage is TRBV29-1 and J usage is TRBJ1-5, with 7 bases aligning to TRBD1. Germline-derived CDR1 and CDR2 are SQVTM and ANQGSEA. The ends lost 6 bases at V and 5 bases at J; junction bases unmatched: 7. This CDR3 has 13 residues. CDR3 sequence: CSVAGTVDQPQHF. The CDR3 DNA reads as TGCAGCGTCGCCGGGACAGTGGATCAGCCCCAGCATTTT.

This clonotype has a count of ten or more. The V call is TRBV11-2, the J call TRBJ2-1; D is ambiguous. The CDR3 totals 11 residues. Germline CDR1 and CDR2: SGHAT and FQNNGV. V shed 5 bases and J shed 2 bases, with 1 base lying between them. The CDR3 region is CASSPYNEQFF. The CDR3 DNA sequence: TGTGCCAGCAGCCCCTACAATGAGCAGTTCTTC. The full variable domain, rest sourced from reference TRBV11-2 and TRBJ2-1, is EAGVAQSPRYKIIEKRQSVAFWCNPISGHATLYWYQQILGQGPKLLIQFQNNGVVDDSQLPKDRFSAERLKGVDSTLKIQPAKLEDSAVYLCASSPYNEQFFGPGTRLTVL.

In this sample, this clonotype turned up many times. This rearrangement joins TRBV12-3 or TRBV12-4 to TRBJ1-5, with D unresolved. Trimming removed 6 bases at V and 9 bases at J, with 21 bases between. The CDR3 is made up of 15 amino acids. Here the CDR3 reads CASSPSPPTRLPQHF. The CDR3 DNA is TGTGCCAGCAGCCCCTCCCCTCCAACCCGGTTGCCCCAGCATTTT.

This clonotype showed up just a few times. The V call is TRBV21-1, the J call TRBJ1-1. TRBV21-1 constitutes a pseudogene. The CDR3 sequence is 12 residues long. The CDR3 DNA reads as TGTGCCAGCAGCAAAGCCGTTCCTCAAGCTTTCTTT. Its protein product is CASSKAVPQAFF.

This clonotype was counted between two and nine times. Here the CDR3 reads CASSFSGQRKKPTGELFF. CDR3 nucleotides: TGTGCCAGCAGTTTCTCCGGCCAGCGCAAAAAACCCACCGGGGAGCTGTTTTTT. The chain has TRBV6-5 and TRBJ2-2, with D unresolved. CDR3 length: 18 amino acids. The germline CDR1 and CDR2 sequences are MNHEY and SVGAGI. V shed 4 bases and J shed 4 bases, with 22 bases lying between them.

This clonotype was counted only a few times. The chain recombines TRBV29-1 with TRBJ1-1; no definite D call. The CDR3 consists of 12 residues. Germline CDR1 is SQVTM and CDR2 is ANQGSEA. V was trimmed by 6 bases and J by 5 bases, leaving 13 bases between them. In DNA, the CDR3 is TGCAGCGTACTTATCAGTGAAACTGAAGCTTTCTTT. Its protein product is CSVLISETEAFF.

This clonotype was counted a few times. The rearrangement links TRBV10-1 to TRBJ2-7, with 11 bases lining up with TRBD1. Germline CDR1 is WNHNN and CDR2 is SYGVQD (reference sequence). This CDR3 is 15 amino acids long. J gave up 4 bases and V 3 bases, and 5 bases lay outside the gene matches. The CDR3, as DNA: TGCGCCAGCAGTGACCGGACAGGGGGCCGGTACGAGCAGTACTTC. It specifies CASSDRTGGRYEQYF.

The chain links TRBV15 to TRBJ2-5; D remains unclear. The CDR3 has 12 amino acids. Trimming pared 3 bases from V and 3 bases from J, leaving 5 bases between. Germline assignment: CDR1 LNHNV and CDR2 YYDKDF (reference sequence). CDR3 in amino acids: CATSRVEETQYF. CDR3 sequence (DNA): TGTGCCACCAGCAGGGTTGAAGAGACCCAGTACTTC. The full variable domain, with the rest looked up from reference TRBV15 and TRBJ2-5, is DAMVIQNPRYQVTQFGKPVTLSCSQTLNHNVMYWYQQKSSQAPKLLFHYYDKDFNNEADTPDNFQSRRPNTSFCFLDIRSPGLGDTAMYLCATSRVEETQYFGPGTRLLVL.